This entry describes one T cell receptor (beta chain). Its matching antigen is unknown. Germline V gives CDR1 SGHNT, CDR2 YENEEA. This CDR3 spans 14 amino acids. The V gene lost 3 bases and the J gene lost 4 bases, with 11 bases spanning the gap. The data belong to a study of cytomegalovirus exposure and HLA in healthy donors. About the study: Of all 400 or so donors who were genotyped, 75% to 85% belonged to the Caucasian-associated ancestry cluster.

Primers included in the PCR were 60 Vbeta and 13 Jbeta primers. Profiled with immunoSEQ multiplex PCR; TCRdb holds only in-frame clones, not every one. The sample holds around 100,000 clones. Unrecorded immune exposure was likely among donors, who were nominally healthy when sampled. Broader study findings: In a later analysis, at a false discovery rate of 0.05, some 15,000 TCR beta sequences were associated with HLA alleles. In a later analysis, V- and J-gene trimming of beta chains associated with a DCLRE1C missense variant, replicated independently.

The sample comprised PBMCs. The chain employs TRBV11-3 and TRBJ2-3, with D possibly matching TRBD2 (7 bases). The receptor was derived from a man aged 30 to 39 in good health and CMV-seronegative. The CDR3, as DNA: TGTGCCAGCAGCTTTGGAGGGGGGGCAGATACGCAGTATTTT. Protein: CASSFGGGADTQYF.